This TCR beta chain was sequenced for a study of shared clonotypes between healthy human individuals. Execution of the assay was at deep level. The table came from immunoSEQ multiplex PCR; TCRdb's copy has only in-frame clones and leaves some out. The data hold over 400,000 clones, with 60% to 80% observed a single time. Donors included only healthy HIV-negative adults lacking recent acute infections or vaccinations. Caucasian adults residing in Nashville, Tennessee made up all the donors. This CDR3 is 15 amino acids long. Germline loops: CDR1 SNHLY, CDR2 FYNNEI. V was trimmed by 1 base and J by 6 bases, leaving 14 bases between them.

The chain couples TRBV2 to TRBJ2-3; tentatively, D is TRBD1 (5 bases). Sequences were obtained from PBMCs. This TCR came from a woman aged 40 to 50 in good health. Some clones in this sample may be carry-over from other donors' samples. The CDR3 here is CASSEEGQGVDTQYF. CDR3 in DNA: TGTGCCAGCAGTGAAGAGGGGCAGGGTGTGGATACGCAGTATTTT.